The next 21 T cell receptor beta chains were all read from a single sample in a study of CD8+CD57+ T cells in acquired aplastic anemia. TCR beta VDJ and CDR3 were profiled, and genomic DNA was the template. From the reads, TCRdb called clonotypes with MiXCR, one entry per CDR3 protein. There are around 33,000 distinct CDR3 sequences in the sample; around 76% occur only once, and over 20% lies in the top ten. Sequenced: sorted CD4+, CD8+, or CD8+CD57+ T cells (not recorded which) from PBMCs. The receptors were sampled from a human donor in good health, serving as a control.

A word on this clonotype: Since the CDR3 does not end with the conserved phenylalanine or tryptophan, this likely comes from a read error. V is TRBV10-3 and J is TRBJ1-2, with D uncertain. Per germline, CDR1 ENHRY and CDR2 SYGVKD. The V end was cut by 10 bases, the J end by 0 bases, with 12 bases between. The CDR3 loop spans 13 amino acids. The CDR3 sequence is CASSDRTNYGYTI. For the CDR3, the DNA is TGTGCCAGTTCGGACCGAACTAACTATGGCTACACCATC.

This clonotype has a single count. CDR3 nucleotide sequence: TGTGCCAGCAGCTTAGTCCGGGGGAAATATGGCTACACCTTC. It specifies CASSLVRGKYGYTF. The chain joins TRBV11-3 to TRBJ1-2; possibly TRBD1 for D (5 bases). The CDR3 runs 14 residues. Deletions cut 1 base from V and 5 bases from J, with 11 bases between. The germline V gene has CDR1 SGHNT and CDR2 YENEEA.

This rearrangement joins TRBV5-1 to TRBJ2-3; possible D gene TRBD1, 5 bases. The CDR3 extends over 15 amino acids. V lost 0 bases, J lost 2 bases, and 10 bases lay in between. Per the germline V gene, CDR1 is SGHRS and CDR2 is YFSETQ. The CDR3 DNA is TGCGCCAGCAGCTTGGATGGACAACTCACAGATACGCAGTATTTT. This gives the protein CASSLDGQLTDTQYF.

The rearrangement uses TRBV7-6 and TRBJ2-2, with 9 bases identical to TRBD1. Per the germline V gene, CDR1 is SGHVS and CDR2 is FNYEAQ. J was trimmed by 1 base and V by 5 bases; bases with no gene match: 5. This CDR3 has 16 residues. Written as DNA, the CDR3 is TGTGCCAGCAGCCAACAGGGGGCGGAGAACACCGGGGAGCTGTTTTTT. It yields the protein CASSQQGAENTGELFF.

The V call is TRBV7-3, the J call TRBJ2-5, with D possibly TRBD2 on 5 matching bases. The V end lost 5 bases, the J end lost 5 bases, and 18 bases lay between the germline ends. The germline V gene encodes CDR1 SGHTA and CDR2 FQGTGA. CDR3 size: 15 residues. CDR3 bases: TGTGCCAGCAGCCGCCGCTGGTCGCCGGGGGAGACCCAGTACTTC. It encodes CASSRRWSPGETQYF.

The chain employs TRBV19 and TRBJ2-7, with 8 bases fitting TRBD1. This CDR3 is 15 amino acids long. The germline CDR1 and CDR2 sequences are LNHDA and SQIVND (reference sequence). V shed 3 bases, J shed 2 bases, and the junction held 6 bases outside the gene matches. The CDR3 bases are TGTGCCAGTAGTATTCACGCGACAGGGGCCTACGAGCAGTACTTC. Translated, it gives CASSIHATGAYEQYF.

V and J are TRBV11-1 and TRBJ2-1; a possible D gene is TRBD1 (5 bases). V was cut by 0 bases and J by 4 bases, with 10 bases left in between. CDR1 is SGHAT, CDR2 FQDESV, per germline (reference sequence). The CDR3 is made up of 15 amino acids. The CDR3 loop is CASSLALTEYNEQFF. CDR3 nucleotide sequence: TGTGCCAGCAGCTTAGCGTTGACAGAATACAATGAGCAGTTCTTC.

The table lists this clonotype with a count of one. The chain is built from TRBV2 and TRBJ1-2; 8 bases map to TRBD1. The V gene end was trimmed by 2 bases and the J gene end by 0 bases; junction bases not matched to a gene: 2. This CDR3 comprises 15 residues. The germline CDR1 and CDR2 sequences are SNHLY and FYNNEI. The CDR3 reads CASSETGGANYGYTF. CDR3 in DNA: TGTGCCAGCAGTGAAACAGGGGGAGCTAACTATGGCTACACCTTC.

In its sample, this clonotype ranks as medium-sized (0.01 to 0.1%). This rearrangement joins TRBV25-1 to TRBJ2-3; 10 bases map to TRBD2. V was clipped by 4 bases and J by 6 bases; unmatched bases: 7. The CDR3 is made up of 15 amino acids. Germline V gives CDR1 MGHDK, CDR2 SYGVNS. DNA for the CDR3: TGTGCCAGCAGTGCCCTAGCGGGAGCGGGTGATACGCAGTATTTT. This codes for CASSALAGAGDTQYF.

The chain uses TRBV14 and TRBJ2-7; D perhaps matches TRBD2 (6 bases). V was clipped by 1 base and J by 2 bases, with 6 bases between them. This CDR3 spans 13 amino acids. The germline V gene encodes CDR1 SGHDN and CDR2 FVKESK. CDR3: CASSQGRAYEQYF. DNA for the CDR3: TGTGCCAGCAGCCAAGGGAGGGCCTACGAGCAGTACTTC.

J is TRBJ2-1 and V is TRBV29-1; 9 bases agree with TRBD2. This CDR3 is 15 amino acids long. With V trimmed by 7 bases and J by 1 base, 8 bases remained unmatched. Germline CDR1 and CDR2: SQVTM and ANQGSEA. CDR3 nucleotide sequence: TGCAGCGGAGGAAAGGCGGGAGGGTCCTACAATGAGCAGTTCTTC. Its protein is CSGGKAGGSYNEQFF.

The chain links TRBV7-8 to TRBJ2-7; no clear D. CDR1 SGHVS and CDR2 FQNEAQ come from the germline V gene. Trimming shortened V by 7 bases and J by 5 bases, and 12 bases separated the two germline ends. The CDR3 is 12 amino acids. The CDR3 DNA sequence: TGTGCCAGCACCCACGTTTCGCACGAGCAGTACTTC. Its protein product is CASTHVSHEQYF.

DNA for the CDR3: TGTGCCACCAAGCCCCTTGGTACCGGGGAGCTGTTTTTT. Encoded protein: CATKPLGTGELFF. This chain links TRBV24-1 with TRBJ2-2, with D unclear. The CDR3 length is 13 residues. Germline CDR1 KGHDR, CDR2 SFDVKD. V lost 8 bases and J lost 5, with 11 bases in between.

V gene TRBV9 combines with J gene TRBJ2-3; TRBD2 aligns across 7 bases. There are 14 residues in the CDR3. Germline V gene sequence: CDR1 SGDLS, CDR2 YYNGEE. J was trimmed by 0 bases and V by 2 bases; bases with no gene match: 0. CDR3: CASSVGGSTDTQYF. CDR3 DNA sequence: TGTGCCAGCAGCGTGGGGGGGAGCACAGATACGCAGTATTTT.

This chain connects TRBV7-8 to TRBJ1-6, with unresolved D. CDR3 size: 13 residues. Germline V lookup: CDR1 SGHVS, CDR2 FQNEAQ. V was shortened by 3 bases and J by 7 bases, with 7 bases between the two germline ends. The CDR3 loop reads CASSLVFNSPLHF. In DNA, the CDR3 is TGTGCCAGCAGCTTGGTTTTCAATTCACCCCTCCACTTT.

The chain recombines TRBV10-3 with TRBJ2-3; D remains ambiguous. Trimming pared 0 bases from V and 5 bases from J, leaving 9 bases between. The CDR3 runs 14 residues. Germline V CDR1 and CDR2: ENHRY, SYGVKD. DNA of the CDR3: TGTGCCATCAGTGAGTCGATGTCACTAGATACGCAGTATTTT. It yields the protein CAISESMSLDTQYF.

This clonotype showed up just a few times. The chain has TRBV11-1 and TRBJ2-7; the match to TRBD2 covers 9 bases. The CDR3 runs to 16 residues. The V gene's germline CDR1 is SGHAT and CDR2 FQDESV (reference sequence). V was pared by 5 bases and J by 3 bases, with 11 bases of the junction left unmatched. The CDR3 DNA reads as TGTGCCAGCAGCCCCCTCCTGGGGCGGGGGGGCTACGAGCAGTACTTC. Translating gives CASSPLLGRGGYEQYF. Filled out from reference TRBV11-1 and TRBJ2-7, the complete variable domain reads EAEVAQSPRYKITEKSQAVAFWCDPISGHATLYWYRQILGQGPELLVQFQDESVVDDSQLPKDRFSAERLKGVDSTLKIQPAELGDSAMYLCASSPLLGRGGYEQYFGPGTRLTVT.

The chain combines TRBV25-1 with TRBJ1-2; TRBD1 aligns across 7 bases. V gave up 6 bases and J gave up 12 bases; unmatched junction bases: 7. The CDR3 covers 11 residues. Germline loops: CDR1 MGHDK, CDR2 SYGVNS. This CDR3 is CASSRQGRHTF. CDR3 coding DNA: TGTGCCAGCAGCAGACAGGGCCGCCACACCTTC.

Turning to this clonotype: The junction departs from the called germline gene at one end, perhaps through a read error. The CDR3 nucleotides are TGTGCCAGCAGCCTAGGACCTGGAAACACCATATATTTT. Its translation is CASSLGPGNTIYF. The rearrangement uses TRBV13 and TRBJ1-3; D uncertain. The CDR3 is 13 amino acids. The germline gives CDR1 PRHDT, CDR2 FYEKMQ (reference sequence).

The CDR3 coding sequence is TGTGCCAGCAGTGAAGACTACGCAAGCTCTGGAAACACCATATATTTT. Translation gives CASSEDYASSGNTIYF. This chain joins TRBV11-2 and TRBJ1-3; D remains unclear. Between the trimmed V and J ends, which lost 6 bases and 0 bases, there was a span of 15 bases. CDR3 length: 16 amino acids. The germline CDR1 and CDR2 sequences are SGHAT and FQNNGV.

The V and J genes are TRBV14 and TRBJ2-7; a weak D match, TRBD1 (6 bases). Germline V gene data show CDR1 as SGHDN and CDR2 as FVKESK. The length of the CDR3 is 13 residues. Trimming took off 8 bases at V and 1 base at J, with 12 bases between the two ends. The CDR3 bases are TGTGCCAGCTCAGCTGGACAGTCCTACGAGCAGTACTTC. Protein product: CASSAGQSYEQYF.